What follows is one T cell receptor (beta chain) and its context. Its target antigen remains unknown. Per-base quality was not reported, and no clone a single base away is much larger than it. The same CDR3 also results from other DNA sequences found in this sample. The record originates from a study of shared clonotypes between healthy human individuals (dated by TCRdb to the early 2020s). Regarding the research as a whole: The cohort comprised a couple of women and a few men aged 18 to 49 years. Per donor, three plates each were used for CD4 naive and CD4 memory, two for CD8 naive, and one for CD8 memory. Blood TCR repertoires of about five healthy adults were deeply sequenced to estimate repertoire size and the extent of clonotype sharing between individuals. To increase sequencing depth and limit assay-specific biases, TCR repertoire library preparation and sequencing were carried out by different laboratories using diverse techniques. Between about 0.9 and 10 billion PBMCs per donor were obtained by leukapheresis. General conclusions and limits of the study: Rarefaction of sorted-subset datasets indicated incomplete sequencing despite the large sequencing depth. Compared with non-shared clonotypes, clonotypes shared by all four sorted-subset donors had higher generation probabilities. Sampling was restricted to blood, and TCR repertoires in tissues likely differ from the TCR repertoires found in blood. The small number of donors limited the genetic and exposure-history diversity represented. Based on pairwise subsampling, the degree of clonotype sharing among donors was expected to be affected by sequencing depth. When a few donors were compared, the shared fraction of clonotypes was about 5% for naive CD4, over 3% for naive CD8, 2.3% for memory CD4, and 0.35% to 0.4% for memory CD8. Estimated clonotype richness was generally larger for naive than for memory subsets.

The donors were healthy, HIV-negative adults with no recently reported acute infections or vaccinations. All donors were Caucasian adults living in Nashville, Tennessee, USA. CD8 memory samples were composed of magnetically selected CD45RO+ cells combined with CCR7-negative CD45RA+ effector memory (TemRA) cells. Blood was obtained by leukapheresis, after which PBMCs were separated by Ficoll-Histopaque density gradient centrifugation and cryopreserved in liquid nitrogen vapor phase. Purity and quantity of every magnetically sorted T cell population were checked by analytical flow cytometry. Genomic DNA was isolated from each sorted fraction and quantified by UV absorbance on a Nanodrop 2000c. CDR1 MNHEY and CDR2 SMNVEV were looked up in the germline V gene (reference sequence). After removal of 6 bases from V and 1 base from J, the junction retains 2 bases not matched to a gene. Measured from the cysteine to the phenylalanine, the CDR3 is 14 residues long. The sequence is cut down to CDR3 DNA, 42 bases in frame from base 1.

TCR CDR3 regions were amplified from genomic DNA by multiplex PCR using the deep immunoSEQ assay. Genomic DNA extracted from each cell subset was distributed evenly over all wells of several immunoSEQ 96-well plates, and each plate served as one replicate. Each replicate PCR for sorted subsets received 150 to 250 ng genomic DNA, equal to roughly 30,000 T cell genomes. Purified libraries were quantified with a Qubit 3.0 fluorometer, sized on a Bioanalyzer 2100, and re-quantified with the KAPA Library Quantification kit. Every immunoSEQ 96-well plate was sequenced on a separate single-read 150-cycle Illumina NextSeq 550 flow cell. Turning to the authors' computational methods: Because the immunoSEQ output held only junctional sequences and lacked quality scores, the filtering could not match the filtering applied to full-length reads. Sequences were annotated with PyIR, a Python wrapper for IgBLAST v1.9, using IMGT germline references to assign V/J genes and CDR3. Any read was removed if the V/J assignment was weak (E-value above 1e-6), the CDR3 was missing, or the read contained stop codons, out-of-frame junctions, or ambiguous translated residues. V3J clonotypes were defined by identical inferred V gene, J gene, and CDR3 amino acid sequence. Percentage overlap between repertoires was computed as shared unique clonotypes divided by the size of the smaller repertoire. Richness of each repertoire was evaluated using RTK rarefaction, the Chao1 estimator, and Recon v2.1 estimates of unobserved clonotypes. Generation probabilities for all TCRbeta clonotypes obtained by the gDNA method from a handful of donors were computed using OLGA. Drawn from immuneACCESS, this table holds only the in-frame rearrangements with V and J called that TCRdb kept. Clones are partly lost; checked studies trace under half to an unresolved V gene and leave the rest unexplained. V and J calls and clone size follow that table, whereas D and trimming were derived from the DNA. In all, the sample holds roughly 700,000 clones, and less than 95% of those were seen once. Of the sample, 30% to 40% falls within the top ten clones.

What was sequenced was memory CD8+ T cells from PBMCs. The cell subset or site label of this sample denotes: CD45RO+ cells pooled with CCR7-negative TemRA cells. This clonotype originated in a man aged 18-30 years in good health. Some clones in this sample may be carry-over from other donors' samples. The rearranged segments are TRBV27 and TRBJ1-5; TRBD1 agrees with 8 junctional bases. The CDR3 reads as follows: CASSWTGSNQPQHF. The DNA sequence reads TGTGCCAGCAGCTGGACAGGGAGCAATCAGCCCCAGCATTTT.